The 18 T cell receptor beta chains listed next were all sequenced from one sample in a study of shared clonotypes between healthy human individuals. The protocol was immunoSEQ multiplex PCR, while the TCRdb copy is restricted to in-frame clones and leaves out a portion. The table includes millions of clones, around 95% detected once. Specimen: naive CD4+ T cells sorted from blood. Subset noted: CD45RA+ positively selected. The receptors stem from a man aged 18 to 35 in good health.

The CDR3 loop reads CASRLVNTGELFF. The DNA for the CDR3 is TGTGCCAGCAGACTAGTCAACACCGGGGAGCTGTTTTTT. The chain has TRBV2 and TRBJ2-2; maybe TRBD2 (5 bases). This CDR3 region has 13 residues. Looked up from germline, CDR1 is SNHLY and CDR2 is FYNNEI. Trimming pared 6 bases from V and 2 bases from J, leaving 7 bases between.

This chain connects TRBV12-5 to TRBJ1-1; possible D gene TRBD1, 5 bases. The germline V and J ends were trimmed by 3 bases and 5 bases, with 10 bases remaining between them. The CDR3 runs to 13 residues. The germline gives CDR1 LGHNT, CDR2 FRNRAP. Written as DNA, the CDR3 is TGTGCTAGTGGTTTCGGCGGGGGGACTGAAGCTTTCTTT. It codes for CASGFGGGTEAFF.

The chain joins TRBV4-3 to TRBJ1-3, with a tentative D call TRBD1 (5 bases). Germline CDR1 and CDR2: LGHNA and YSLEER. The CDR3 contains 16 residues. Trimming took 1 base from V and 0 from J, leaving 10 bases between them. This chain's CDR3 is CASSQAVRGSGNTIYF. The CDR3 DNA is TGCGCCAGCAGCCAAGCGGTAAGGGGCTCTGGAAACACCATATATTTT.

Concerning this clone itself: The same CDR3 is also encoded by other DNA sequences in this sample. The chain joins TRBV25-1 to TRBJ2-5; 8 bases agree with TRBD2. Unmatched junction bases numbered 9, after V lost 4 bases and J lost 5 bases. CDR1 and CDR2 (germline): MGHDK, SYGVNS. This CDR3 spans 15 amino acids. In DNA, the CDR3 is TGTGCCAGCAGTGGAGTGGCGGGAGGAATGGAGACCCAGTACTTC. This translates into CASSGVAGGMETQYF.

The chain links TRBV10-3 to TRBJ1-6; 10 bases align to TRBD1. Germline assignment: CDR1 ENHRY and CDR2 SYGVKD. The CDR3 is 15 residues long. The V and J ends lost 6 bases and 7 bases, in that order; junction bases with no gene match: 6. The CDR3 here is CAISDGTGDNSPLHF. DNA of the CDR3: TGTGCCATCAGCGACGGGACAGGGGACAATTCACCCCTCCACTTT.

The chain couples TRBV30 to TRBJ1-2; the D gene is possibly TRBD1 (6 bases). The germline V and J ends were trimmed by 0 bases and 4 bases, with 12 bases remaining between them. Germline lookup yields CDR1 GTSNPN and CDR2 SVGIG (reference sequence). This CDR3 is built from 14 residues. DNA of the CDR3: TGTGCCTGGAGTGTACAGGCAGGGGCCTATGGCTACACCTTC. As protein: CAWSVQAGAYGYTF. Looking up the rest from reference TRBV30 and TRBJ1-2 gives the full variable domain: SQTIHQWPATLVQPVGSPLSLECTVEGTSNPNLYWYRQAAGRGLQLLFYSVGIGQISSEVPQNLSASRPQDRQFILSSKKLLLSDSGFYLCAWSVQAGAYGYTFGSGTRLTVV.

As for this clone: This sample includes further DNA sequences coding for the same CDR3. The rearrangement uses TRBV20-1 and TRBJ2-5; D gene unclear. Deletions cut 3 bases from V and 5 bases from J, with 4 bases between. CDR3 size: 10 residues. In germline, CDR1 is DFQATT, CDR2 SNEGSKA (reference sequence). The CDR3 sequence: CSASQETQYF. CDR3 in DNA: TGCAGTGCTAGTCAGGAGACCCAGTACTTC.

The chain combines TRBV4-3 with TRBJ2-3; D not resolved. This CDR3 spans 16 amino acids. Trimming left V 0 bases short and J 0 bases short, with 10 bases between. Per germline, CDR1 LGHNA and CDR2 YSLEER. Here the CDR3 DNA reads TGCGCCAGCAGCCAAGATCTGAGATCTAGCACAGATACGCAGTATTTT. Protein: CASSQDLRSSTDTQYF.

For this clone: Other DNA sequences from this sample encode an identical CDR3 as well. The chain joins TRBV18 to TRBJ2-3; unclear D gene. The CDR3 has 12 residues. The germline gives CDR1 KGHSH, CDR2 LQKENI. The ends were cut back, 4 bases at V and 6 bases at J, with 8 bases in the middle. The CDR3 bases are TGTGCCAGCTCACTATCTGGGGATACGCAGTATTTT. Protein: CASSLSGDTQYF.

In DNA form, the CDR3 reads TGTGCCAGCAGCCTGACGACAGGGAAAGTGCCCGGGGAGCTGTTTTTT. This translates into CASSLTTGKVPGELFF. This chain connects TRBV11-3 to TRBJ2-2; the match to TRBD1 covers 7 bases. This CDR3 region has 16 residues. Germline-derived CDR1 and CDR2 are SGHNT and YENEEA. The V gene end was trimmed by 5 bases and the J gene end by 6 bases; junction bases not matched to a gene: 12.

The chain has TRBV27 and TRBJ1-5; D is possibly TRBD1 (6 bases). Germline V gene lookup returns CDR1 MNHEY and CDR2 SMNVEV (reference sequence). Between the trimmed V and J ends, which lost 7 bases and 2 bases, there was a span of 15 bases. The CDR3 extends over 15 amino acids. CDR3 nucleotide sequence: TGTGCCAGCACCCCCGCGGGGGCTGGCAATCAGCCCCAGCATTTT. Encoded protein: CASTPAGAGNQPQHF.

V is TRBV11-2 and J is TRBJ2-7; D ambiguous. Trimming took 1 base from V and 4 from J, leaving 11 bases between them. Germline V lookup: CDR1 SGHAT, CDR2 FQNNGV. The CDR3 extends over 14 amino acids. This CDR3 reads CASSLVGFLYEQYF. CDR3 in DNA: TGTGCCAGCAGCTTAGTTGGCTTCCTTTACGAGCAGTACTTC.

This sequence joins TRBV6-1 and TRBJ1-1, with TRBD1 matching over 8 bases. V lost 3 bases, J lost 7 bases, and 4 bases stayed unmatched. Germline CDR1 is MNHNS and CDR2 is SASEGT. The CDR3 length is 13 residues. CDR3 amino acids: CASSEPQGGEAFF. CDR3 coding DNA: TGTGCCAGCAGTGAGCCACAGGGGGGTGAAGCTTTCTTT.

The chain recombines TRBV6-5 with TRBJ2-7; TRBD2 might be the D (6 bases). Germline loops: CDR1 MNHEY, CDR2 SVGAGI. This CDR3 spans 14 amino acids. The V and J ends lost 9 bases and 7 bases respectively, with 22 bases between them. CDR3 loop: CASKGGTTQGEQYF. The CDR3 DNA reads as TGTGCCAGTAAAGGAGGGACCACCCAAGGGGAGCAGTACTTC.

V and J are TRBV11-3 and TRBJ2-7; D uncertain. The CDR3 is 12 residues long. With 1 base removed from V and 6 bases from J, the gap between germline ends came to 7 bases. Germline assignment: CDR1 SGHNT and CDR2 YENEEA. The CDR3 spells CASSLAAGEQYF. The CDR3 DNA reads as TGTGCCAGCAGCTTAGCGGCAGGCGAGCAGTACTTC.

The rearrangement joins TRBV10-2 to TRBJ2-7, with 15 bases identical to TRBD2. The ends lost 4 bases at V and 0 bases at J; junction bases unmatched: 7. Germline values: CDR1 WSHSY, CDR2 SAAADI. This CDR3 comprises 18 residues. The CDR3 region is CASSVGLAGGPSSYEQYF. The CDR3 DNA is TGCGCCAGCAGTGTAGGACTAGCGGGAGGGCCTAGCTCCTACGAGCAGTACTTC.

The rearrangement joins TRBV4-1 to TRBJ2-7, with D uncertain. V lost 4 bases and J 0 bases, leaving 13 bases between the germline ends. The CDR3 is made up of 15 amino acids. The germline gives CDR1 MGHRA, CDR2 YSYEKL. The CDR3 loop is CASSLTHSSSYEQYF. For the CDR3, the DNA is TGCGCCAGCAGCCTAACGCACAGCAGCTCCTACGAGCAGTACTTC.

V and J are TRBV9 and TRBJ1-6; TRBD1 matches at 7 bases. J lost 7 bases, V lost 5 bases, and 9 bases had no gene match. This CDR3 is built from 15 residues. CDR1 and CDR2 from the germline V gene are SGDLS and YYNGEE. As DNA, the CDR3 is TGTGCCAGCAGTACGAGAGGGGGCCTGAATTCACCCCTCCACTTT. It encodes CASSTRGGLNSPLHF. The full variable domain, its missing parts supplied by reference TRBV9 and TRBJ1-6, is DSGVTQTPKHLITATGQRVTLRCSPRSGDLSVYWYQQSLDQGLQFLIQYYNGEERAKGNILERFSAQQFPDLHSELNLSSLELGDSALYFCASSTRGGLNSPLHFGNGTRLTVT.